This T cell receptor (beta chain) emerged from a study of CD8+CD57+ T cells in acquired aplastic anemia. Whole-study context: Sorted CD4+ and CD8+ cells gave an average of around 3.3 ug of DNA. Study-level findings and limits: Almost 30 sequences, all CD8+ CDR3, were shared between patients and controls.

V dropped 5 bases and J dropped 9 bases, with 13 bases sitting between them. CDR1 and CDR2 from the germline V gene are SGHNT and YENEEA. The CDR3 runs 12 residues. The sequenced patients had an expansion of CD8+CD57+ cells seen by flow cytometry. Genomic DNA acted as the template from which TCR beta VDJ combination and CDR3 sequence profiling were carried out. TCRdb fed the reads into MiXCR, producing one record per CDR3 protein. In the table there are approximately 250,000 distinct CDR3 sequences, 70% to 85% of which are singletons. The table lists this clonotype with a count of one. The antigen is unknown.

Sequenced: sorted CD4+, CD8+, or CD8+CD57+ T cells (not recorded which) from PBMCs. V usage is TRBV11-3 and J usage is TRBJ2-5; weak D call: TRBD1 (5 bases). This receptor was obtained from a human donor with aplastic anemia. The CDR3 bases are TGTGCCAGCAGCGCAGAACTGACAGCCCAGTACTTC. Residues: CASSAELTAQYF.